This T cell receptor (beta chain) was documented in a study of T cell changes during pregnancy in multiple sclerosis. The germline V and J ends were trimmed by 1 base and 2 bases, with 8 bases remaining between them. In germline, CDR1 is LGHNA, CDR2 YNFKEQ. The CDR3 sequence is 14 residues long. This table comes from immunoSEQ multiplex PCR, and its TCRdb copy is limited to in-frame clones, with some not included. The table shows more than 45,000 clones, with 90% to 95% occurring only once. The genes are TRBV4-2 and TRBJ1-1; maybe TRBD1 (5 bases). This sequence was found in a female donor with multiple sclerosis, enrolled in a pregnancy study. This material consisted of CD8+ T cells from peripheral blood mononuclear cells, taken in the second trimester of pregnancy. The CDR3 loop is CASSQVQENTEAFF. DNA of the CDR3: TGTGCCAGCAGCCAAGTACAGGAAAACACTGAAGCTTTCTTT.